The source of this TCR beta chain is a study of monozygotic twins with inflammatory bowel disease. Study conclusions and caveats: Concordant and discordant twins showed no difference in repertoire similarity, possibly from limited power. Healthy twins showed more clonotype sharing with others than IBD patients, especially patients with disease activity. IBD patients had lower TCRbeta diversity (inverse Simpson) than healthy co-twins.

As concerns this clonotype: Its specificity is not known.

The authors made each sample's cDNA in eight separate reactions. TCRdb re-called the 5' RACE reads; one entry per CDR3 protein, DNA not given. This repertoire includes about 380,000 distinct CDR3 sequences. There are 14 residues in the CDR3. Germline assignment: CDR1 SGHTA and CDR2 FQGTGA. The sequenced sample consisted of blood. This receptor was taken from a human donor with ulcerative colitis or Crohn's disease, or a healthy co-twin of an affected twin (not recorded which). V gene TRBV7-3 combines with J gene TRBJ1-1; the TRBD1 assignment by TCRdb is unverifiable without DNA. CDR3 amino acids: CASKDGRENTEAFF. The variable domain in full, completed from reference TRBV7-3 and TRBJ1-1, reads GAGVSQTPSNKVTEKGKYVELRCDPISGHTALYWYRQSLGQGPEFLIYFQGTGAADDSGLPNDRFFAVRPEGSVSTLKIQRTERGDSAVYLCASKDGRENTEAFFGQGTRLTVV.